One and the same sample provided the 9 T cell receptor beta chains below, sequenced in a study of response to subunit inactivated influenza vaccine. TCRdb reprocessed the RT-PCR reads via MiXCR and lists one record per CDR3 protein. This sample carries 800,000 to 1,000,000 distinct CDR3 sequences, approximately 21% of them seen once, and the ten largest clones take about a tenth. The sample was PBMCs from blood, taken 5 days after vaccination. The receptors come from a man aged 50-60 years who received an inactivated influenza vaccine.

This chain links TRBV12-3 or TRBV12-4 with TRBJ1-5, with TRBD1 matching 11 bases. V lost 5 bases, J lost 4 bases, and 7 bases stayed unmatched. The CDR3 is 16 amino acids. CDR3 nucleotides: TGTGCCAGCAGTCCCAGGGGGACAGGGGGTAATCAGCCCCAGCATTTT. As protein: CASSPRGTGGNQPQHF.

This chain links TRBV2 with TRBJ2-5, with 7 bases fitting TRBD1. V gave up 6 bases and J gave up 4 bases; unmatched junction bases: 8. Per the germline V gene, CDR1 is SNHLY and CDR2 is FYNNEI. The CDR3 is made up of 14 amino acids. The CDR3 is CASRVLTGRETQYF. CDR3 bases: TGTGCCAGCAGGGTATTGACAGGGCGAGAGACCCAGTACTTC.

On this clonotype itself: The junction does not match germline at one end; this may be a read error. The chain couples TRBV6-1 to TRBJ2-7, with a tentative D call TRBD2 (7 bases). The CDR3 runs to 13 residues. Germline CDR1 is MNHNS and CDR2 is SASEGT. DNA of the CDR3: TGTGCCGGCAGGGGAGGGCGGACCTACGAGCAGTACTTC. Its protein product is CAGRGGRTYEQYF.

The rearrangement uses TRBV7-9 and TRBJ2-1; either TRBD1 or TRBD2 may fit D (5 bases each). Looked up from germline, CDR1 is SEHNR and CDR2 is FQNEAQ (reference sequence). Trimming removed 1 base from V and 7 bases from J, with 11 bases in between. This CDR3 is 14 amino acids long. Here the CDR3 DNA reads TGTGCCAGCAGCTTAGGGGGGTACGGTAATGAGCAGTTCTTC. Encoded protein: CASSLGGYGNEQFF.

DNA for the CDR3: TGTGCCAGCAGGGCCGACTTGGCCGTAGAGACCCAGTACTTC. Amino acid sequence: CASRADLAVETQYF. The rearrangement uses TRBV6-1 and TRBJ2-5; unclear D gene. Per the germline V gene, CDR1 is MNHNS and CDR2 is SASEGT. Trimming shortened V by 6 bases and J by 4 bases, and 15 bases separated the two germline ends. The CDR3 has 14 residues.

CDR3 sequence reads: CASSAAPTAGVGETQYF. In DNA, the CDR3 is TGTGCCAGCTCTGCTGCCCCGACAGCGGGAGTAGGGGAGACCCAGTACTTC. The chain recombines TRBV7-2 with TRBJ2-5; 8 bases line up with TRBD2. From germline, CDR1 is SGHTA and CDR2 FQGNSA. The CDR3 runs 17 residues. V was pared by 8 bases and J by 5 bases, with 19 bases of the junction left unmatched.

This clonotype has ten or more counts. The gene calls are TRBV18 and TRBJ2-5, with 7 positions matching TRBD1. Germline V CDR1 and CDR2: KGHSH, LQKENI. This CDR3 has 15 residues. V lost 6 bases and J lost 2; bases outside the gene matches: 9. The CDR3 sequence is CASSHRGQIQETQYF. The CDR3 region has the DNA TGTGCCAGCTCGCACCGGGGACAGATACAAGAGACCCAGTACTTC.

CDR3 residues: CASTPGQTQYF. The CDR3 DNA reads TGTGCCAGCACCCCGGGACAGACGCAGTATTTT. V and J are TRBV12-3 or TRBV12-4 and TRBJ2-3, with 7 positions matching TRBD1. The CDR3 totals 11 residues. The J segment lost 9 bases and the V segment lost 7 bases, leaving 4 bases of the junction unmatched.

To note about this clonotype: Since a much larger clone is just one base distant, this may be a read error. The gene calls are TRBV28 and TRBJ2-2; a weak D match, TRBD2 (6 bases). CDR1 is MDHEN and CDR2 is SYDVKM in the germline V gene. This CDR3 is built from 15 residues. CDR3 DNA sequence: TGTGCCAGCAGTTCCGACGTCGGCGGGGCCGGGGAGCTGTCTTTT. It yields the protein CASSSDVGGAGELSF.